One T cell receptor beta chain is described in this entry. The assay was immunoSEQ multiplex PCR, and TCRdb's table has in-frame clones only and misses some. The sample lists around 67,000 clones; about nine tenths were seen once. The sample belongs to a study of OX40 agonist ivuxolimab in advanced cancers. For the study at large: Patients were dosed intravenously with ivuxolimab at 0.01 to 10 mg/kg every 2 weeks.

V was cut by 2 bases and J by 5 bases, with 8 bases left in between. Germline CDR1 KGHSH, CDR2 LQKENI. The CDR3 loop spans 13 amino acids. This clonotype was sampled from an adult with an advanced solid tumor such as melanoma, head and neck, liver or kidney cancer. The material was CD4+ or CD8+ T cells sorted from blood, obtained in a trial of the OX40 agonist ivuxolimab. The chain recombines TRBV18 with TRBJ2-3; D is uncertain. CDR3 amino acids: CASSPVGGDTQYF. The CDR3 DNA reads as TGTGCCAGCTCACCAGTGGGCGGAGATACGCAGTATTTT. The whole variable domain, filled in from reference TRBV18 and TRBJ2-3, reads NAGVMQNPRHLVRRRGQEARLRCSPMKGHSHVYWYRQLPEEGLKFMVYLQKENIIDESGMPKERFSAEFPKEGPSILRIQQVVRGDSAAYFCASSPVGGDTQYFGPGTRLTVL.